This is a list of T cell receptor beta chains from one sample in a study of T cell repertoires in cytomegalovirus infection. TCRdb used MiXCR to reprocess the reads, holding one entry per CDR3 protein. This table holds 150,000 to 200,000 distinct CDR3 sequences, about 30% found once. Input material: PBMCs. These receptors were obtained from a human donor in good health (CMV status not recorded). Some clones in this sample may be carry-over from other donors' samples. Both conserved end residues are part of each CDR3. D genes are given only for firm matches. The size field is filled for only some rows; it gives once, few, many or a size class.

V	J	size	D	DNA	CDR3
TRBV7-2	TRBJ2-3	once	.	TGTGCCAGCAGCCTTCGAGAGGGCGGAACAGATACGCAGTATTTT	CASSLREGGTDTQYF
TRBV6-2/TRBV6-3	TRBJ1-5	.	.	TGTGCCAGCAGTCGCGGGGAAGTGGATCAGCCCCAGCATTTT	CASSRGEVDQPQHF
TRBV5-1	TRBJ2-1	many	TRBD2	TGCGCCAGCAGCTTGAGAGGGGAGGGTGAGCAGTTCTTC	CASSLRGEGEQFF
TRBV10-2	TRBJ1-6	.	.	TGCGCCAGCAGTGAGTCAGGGGAGGTGATGGGATCACCCCTCCACTTT	CASSESGEVMGSPLHF
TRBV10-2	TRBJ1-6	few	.	TGCGCCAGCAGTGAGAGGGATTCACCCCTCCACTTT	CASSERDSPLHF
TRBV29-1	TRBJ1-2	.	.	TGCAGCGTTGAAGGGGCCCCCTTGCCGGTTGAGAACTATGGCTACACCTTC	CSVEGAPLPVENYGYTF
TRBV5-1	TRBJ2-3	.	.	TGCGCCAGCAGCTCCGAGGACAGGAGGGCAGATACGCAGTATTTT	CASSSEDRRADTQYF
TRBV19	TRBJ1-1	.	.	TGTGCCAGTAGTCCCGGGAGGACGCGGAACTGGAACACTGAAGCTTTCTTT	CASSPGRTRNWNTEAFF
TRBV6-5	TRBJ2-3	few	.	TGTGCCAGCAGTTACGGCGGCAAGATCACAGATACGCAGTATTTT	CASSYGGKITDTQYF
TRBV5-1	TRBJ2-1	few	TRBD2	TGCGCCAGCAGCTCCGGACTAGCGGGGCTTAACAATGAGCAGTTCTTC	CASSSGLAGLNNEQFF
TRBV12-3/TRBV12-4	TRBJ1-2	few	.	TGTGCCAGCAGCCTAGGGGATTACTATGGCTACACCTTC	CASSLGDYYGYTF
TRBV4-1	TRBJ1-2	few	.	TGCGCCAGCAGCCAATCGACAGACCTCTATGGCTACACCTTC	CASSQSTDLYGYTF
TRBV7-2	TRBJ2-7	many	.	TGTGCCAGCAGCTTAGTACCGGGGCACCTCGGGGGCGAGCAGTACTTC	CASSLVPGHLGGEQYF
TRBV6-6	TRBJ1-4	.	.	TGTGCCAGCAGTTACGCCATGGCAACTAATGAAAAACTGTTTTTT	CASSYAMATNEKLFF
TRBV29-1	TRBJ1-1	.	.	TGCAGCGCGATGATTGTCGAAGCTTTCTTT	CSAMIVEAFF
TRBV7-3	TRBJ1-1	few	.	TGTGCCAGCAGCGCCATAGCAGGGATTTCTGAAGCTTTCTTT	CASSAIAGISEAFF
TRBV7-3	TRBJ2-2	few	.	TGTGCCAGCAGCCGGTCGAACACCGGGGAGCTGTTTTTT	CASSRSNTGELFF
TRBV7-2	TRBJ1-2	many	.	TGTGCCAGCAGCATTAGACGGACTAACTATGGCTACACCTTC	CASSIRRTNYGYTF
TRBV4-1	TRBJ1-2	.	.	TGCGCCAGCAGCCAAGATAGTGACTATGGCTACACCTTC	CASSQDSDYGYTF
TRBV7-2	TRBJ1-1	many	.	TGTGCCAGCAGCCTTCCTACATTGAACACTGAAGCTTTCTTT	CASSLPTLNTEAFF
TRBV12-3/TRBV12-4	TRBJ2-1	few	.	TGTGCCAGCAGCCTTACCCCAGGCGTACATGAGCAGTTCTTC	CASSLTPGVHEQFF
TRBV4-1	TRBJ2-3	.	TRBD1	TGCGCCAGCAGCCAAGATAGGGGGCCAGGGGGCCCAGATACGCAGTATTTT	CASSQDRGPGGPDTQYF
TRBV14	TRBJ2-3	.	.	TGTGCCAGCAGCCCGGGGGATTTCACAGATACGCAGTATTTT	CASSPGDFTDTQYF
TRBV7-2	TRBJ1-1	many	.	TGTGCCAGCAGCTTGGACCAAACCTGGGGGACTGAAGCTTTCTTT	CASSLDQTWGTEAFF
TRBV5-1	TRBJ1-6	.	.	TGCGCCAGCAGCGTGAGAAGGGCTGTTAATAATTCACCCCTCCACTTT	CASSVRRAVNNSPLHF
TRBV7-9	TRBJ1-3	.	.	TGTGCCAGCAGCTCGACAGTGGTCTCTGGAAACACCATATATTTT	CASSSTVVSGNTIYF
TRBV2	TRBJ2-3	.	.	TGTGCCAGCAGTGAACCAGATACGCAGTATTTT	CASSEPDTQYF
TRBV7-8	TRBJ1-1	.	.	TGTGCCAGCAGCTACTCTACAGGGAACACTGAAGCTTTCTTT	CASSYSTGNTEAFF
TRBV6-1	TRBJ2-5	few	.	TGTGCCAGCAGTGGTTCCGTTGGTCTCGCGACCCAGTACTTC	CASSGSVGLATQYF
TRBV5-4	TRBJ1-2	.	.	TGTGCCAGCAGCAATCTCTGGGAGGGGAGCTATGGCTACACCTTC	CASSNLWEGSYGYTF